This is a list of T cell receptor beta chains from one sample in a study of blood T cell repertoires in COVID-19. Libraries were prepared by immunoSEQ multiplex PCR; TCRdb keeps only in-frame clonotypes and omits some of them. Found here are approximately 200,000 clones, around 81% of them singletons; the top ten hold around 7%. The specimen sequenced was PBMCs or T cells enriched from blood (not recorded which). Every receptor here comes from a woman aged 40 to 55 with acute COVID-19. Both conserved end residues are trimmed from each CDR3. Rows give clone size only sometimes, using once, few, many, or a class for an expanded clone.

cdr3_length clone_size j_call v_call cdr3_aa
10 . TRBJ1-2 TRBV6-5 ASSSGVSGYT
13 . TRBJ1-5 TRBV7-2 ASSLYQGDNQPQH
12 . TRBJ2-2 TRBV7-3 ASRPGLATGELF
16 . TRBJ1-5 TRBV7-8 ASSPIAAPESSNQPQH
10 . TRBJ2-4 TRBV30 AWNRGSDIQY
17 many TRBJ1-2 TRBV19 ASSTPSIETDSLDYGYT
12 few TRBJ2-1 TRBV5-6 ASSDGLSYNEQF
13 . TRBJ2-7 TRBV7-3 ASSLSGGLSYEQY
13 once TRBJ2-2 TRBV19 ASSISLVSGGELF
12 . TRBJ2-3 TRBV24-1 ATRADRDTDTQY
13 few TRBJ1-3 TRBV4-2 ASSQADGSGNTIY
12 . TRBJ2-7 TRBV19 ASSPGGVGYEQY
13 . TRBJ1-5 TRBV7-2 ASSFSPPGNQPQH
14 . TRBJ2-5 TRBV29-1 SVDRTSGRQTETQY
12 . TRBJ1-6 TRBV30 AWRMGSSNSPLH
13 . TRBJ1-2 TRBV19 ASSTRNGQGAGYT
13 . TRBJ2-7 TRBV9 ASSATGTSGSEQY
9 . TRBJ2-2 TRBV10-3 AISGTGELF
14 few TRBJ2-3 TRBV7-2 ASSRRLAGVADTQY
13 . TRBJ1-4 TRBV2 ASRSTPRGSEKLF
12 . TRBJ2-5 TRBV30 AWSEQGGVGTQY
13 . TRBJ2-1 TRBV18 ASSPALAGSNEQF
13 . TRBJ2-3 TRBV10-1 ASSTTPSRGDTQY
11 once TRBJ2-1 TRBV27 ASSLSLRNEQF
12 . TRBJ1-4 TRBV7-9 ASSLDRRNEKLF
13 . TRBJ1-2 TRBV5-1 ASSLNVRDTHGYT
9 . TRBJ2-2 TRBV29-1 SVYSAGELF
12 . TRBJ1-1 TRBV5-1 ASSWTEINTEAF
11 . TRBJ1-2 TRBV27 ASSRTGVEGYT
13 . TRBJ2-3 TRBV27 ASSLSGSGTDTQY
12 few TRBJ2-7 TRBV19 ASSLSTGGYEQY
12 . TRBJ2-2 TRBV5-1 ASSLAGNTGELF
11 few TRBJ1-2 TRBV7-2 ASSFRQSYGYT
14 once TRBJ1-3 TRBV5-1 ASSRTGASSGNTIY
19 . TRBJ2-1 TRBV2 ASSDPREGGARLAPLNEQF